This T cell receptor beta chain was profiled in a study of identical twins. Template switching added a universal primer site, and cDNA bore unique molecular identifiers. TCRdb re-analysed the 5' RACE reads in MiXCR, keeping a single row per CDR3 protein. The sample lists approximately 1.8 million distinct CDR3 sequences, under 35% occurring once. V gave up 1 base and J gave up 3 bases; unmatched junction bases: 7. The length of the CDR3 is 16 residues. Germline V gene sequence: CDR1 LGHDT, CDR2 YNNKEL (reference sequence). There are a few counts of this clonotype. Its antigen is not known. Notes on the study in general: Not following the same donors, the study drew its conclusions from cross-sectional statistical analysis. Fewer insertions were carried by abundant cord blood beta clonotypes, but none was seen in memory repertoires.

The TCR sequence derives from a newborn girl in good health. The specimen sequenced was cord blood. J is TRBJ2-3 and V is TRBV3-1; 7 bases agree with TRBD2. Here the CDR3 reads CASSQVVQRGTDTQYF. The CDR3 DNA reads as TGTGCCAGCAGCCAAGTGGTCCAGCGGGGAACAGATACGCAGTATTTT.